This TCR beta chain is from a study of cytomegalovirus exposure and HLA in healthy donors. About this clone itself: The antigen remains undetermined.

Study-wide results and caveats: Researchers reportedly found TCR beta sequences accurately predicted most subjects' HLA-A and HLA-B alleles. On later analysis, the bulk of CMV-associated TCR beta chains appeared to be HLA-restricted. Most TCR sequences were seen very rarely across donors, but some public TCRs occurred in many.

A multiplex PCR was run with 60 Vbeta primers and 13 Jbeta primers. Using immunoSEQ multiplex PCR, the repertoire was profiled, and TCRdb retains in-frame clones only, with some absent. The data show about 190,000 clones, around nine tenths seen once. This CDR3 contains 16 residues. Germline trimming cut 5 bases from V and 4 bases from J; bases unmatched to any gene: 11. CDR1 is MDHEN, CDR2 SYDVKM, per germline. This chain links TRBV28 with TRBJ2-7, with 10 bases aligning to TRBD2. Sequencing was done on a sample of PBMCs. This TCR was sampled from a woman in her twenties or thirties in good health and CMV-seronegative. CDR3 residues: CASSPLFLAGEYEQYF. The CDR3, as DNA: TGTGCCAGCAGTCCGTTATTCCTAGCGGGGGAATACGAGCAGTACTTC.